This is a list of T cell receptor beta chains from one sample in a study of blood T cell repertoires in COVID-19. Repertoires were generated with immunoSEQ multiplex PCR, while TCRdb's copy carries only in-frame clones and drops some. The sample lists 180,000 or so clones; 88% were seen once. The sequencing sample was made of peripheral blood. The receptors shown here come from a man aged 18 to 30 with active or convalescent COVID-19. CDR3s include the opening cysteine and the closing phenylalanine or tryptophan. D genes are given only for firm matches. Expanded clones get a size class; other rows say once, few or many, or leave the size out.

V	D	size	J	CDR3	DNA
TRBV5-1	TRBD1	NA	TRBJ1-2	CASSSTTGGNYGYTF	TGCGCCAGCAGCAGTACGACAGGGGGCAACTATGGCTACACCTTC
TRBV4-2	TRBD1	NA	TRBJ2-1	CASSQPRDSYLGQFF	TGTGCCAGCAGCCAGCCCAGGGACAGCTATTTAGGGCAGTTCTTC
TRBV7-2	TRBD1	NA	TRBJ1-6	CASSYGQGALRSPLHF	TGTGCCAGCAGTTATGGACAGGGGGCTTTACGTTCACCCCTCCACTTT
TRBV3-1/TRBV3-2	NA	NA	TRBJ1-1	CASSLTVESYTEAFF	TGTGCCAGCAGCCTAACTGTCGAGTCCTACACTGAAGCTTTCTTT
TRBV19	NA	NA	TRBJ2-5	CASSPRGQETQYF	TGTGCCAGTAGTCCCCGGGGCCAAGAGACCCAGTACTTC
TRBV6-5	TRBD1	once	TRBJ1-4	CASSQVGTAEKLFF	TGTGCCAGCAGCCAGGTCGGGACAGCCGAAAAACTGTTTTTT
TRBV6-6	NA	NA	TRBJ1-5	CASSPFEVDSNQPQHF	TGTGCCAGCAGCCCCTTTGAGGTAGATAGCAATCAGCCCCAGCATTTT
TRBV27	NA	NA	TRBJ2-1	CASSSWQKKLYNEQFF	TGTGCCAGCAGTTCATGGCAGAAAAAATTATACAATGAGCAGTTCTTC
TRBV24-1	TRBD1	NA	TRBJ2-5	CATSGKDRGDQETQYF	TGTGCCACCAGTGGCAAGGACAGGGGGGACCAAGAGACCCAGTACTTC
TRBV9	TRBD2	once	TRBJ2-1	CASSVQAGGGNEQFF	TGTGCCAGCAGCGTGCAAGCGGGAGGGGGAAATGAGCAGTTCTTC
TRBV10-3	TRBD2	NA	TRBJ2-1	CAISGGSSYNEQFF	TGTGCCATCAGTGGCGGGAGCTCCTACAATGAGCAGTTCTTC
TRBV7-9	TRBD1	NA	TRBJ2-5	CASSQTGGGGAAETQYF	TGTGCCAGCAGCCAGACAGGGGGCGGAGGCGCGGCAGAGACCCAGTACTTC
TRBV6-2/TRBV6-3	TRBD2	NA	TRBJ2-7	CASSYSVAGGFEQYF	TGTGCCAGCAGTTACTCAGTGGCGGGAGGATTCGAGCAGTACTTC
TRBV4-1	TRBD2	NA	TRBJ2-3	CASSQDYGGSFTDTQYF	TGCGCCAGCAGCCAAGATTATGGCGGGAGTTTCACAGATACGCAGTATTTT
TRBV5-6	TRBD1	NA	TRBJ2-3	CASSRGTGGEGTDTQYF	TGTGCCAGCAGCCGCGGAACAGGGGGCGAGGGCACAGATACGCAGTATTTT
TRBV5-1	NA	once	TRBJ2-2	CASSSMVGNTGELFF	TGCGCCAGCAGCTCAATGGTCGGGAACACCGGGGAGCTGTTTTTT
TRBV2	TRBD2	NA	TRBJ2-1	CASSEASGRAGEQFF	TGTGCCAGCAGTGAAGCTAGCGGGAGGGCCGGTGAGCAGTTCTTC
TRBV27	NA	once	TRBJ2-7	CASSLSLQTLSYEQYF	TGTGCCAGCAGTTTATCCTTACAAACCCTCTCCTACGAGCAGTACTTC
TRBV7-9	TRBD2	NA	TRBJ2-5	CASSLALLGGETQYF	TGTGCCAGCAGCTTAGCCCTCCTGGGGGGGGAGACCCAGTACTTC
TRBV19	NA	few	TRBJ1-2	CASSISRGEYGYTF	TGTGCCAGTAGTATAAGTCGTGGAGAATATGGCTACACCTTC
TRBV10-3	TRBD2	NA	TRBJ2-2	CAISERLAGGTTGELFF	TGTGCCATCAGTGAGAGGCTAGCGGGAGGAACCACCGGGGAGCTGTTTTTT
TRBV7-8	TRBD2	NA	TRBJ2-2	CASSSIAGLNTGELFF	TGTGCCAGCAGCTCTATAGCGGGGTTGAACACCGGGGAGCTGTTTTTT
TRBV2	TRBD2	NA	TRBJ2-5	CASNRLAGGQETQYF	TGTGCCAGCAATCGGTTGGCGGGGGGGCAAGAGACCCAGTACTTC
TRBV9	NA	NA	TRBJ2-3	CASSEGGTDTQYF	TGTGCCAGCAGCGAGGGAGGCACAGATACGCAGTATTTT
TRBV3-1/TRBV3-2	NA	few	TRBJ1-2	CASSQERPKEEGYTF	TGTGCCAGCAGCCAAGAGCGTCCGAAGGAGGAGGGCTACACCTTC
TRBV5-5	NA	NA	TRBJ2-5	CASSLRGASSETQYF	TGTGCCAGCAGCCTCAGGGGGGCGTCATCGGAGACCCAGTACTTC
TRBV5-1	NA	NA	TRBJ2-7	CASSMDYPYEQYF	TGCGCCAGCAGCATGGACTATCCCTACGAGCAGTACTTC
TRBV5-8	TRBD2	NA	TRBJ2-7	CASSTGLAGAEQYF	TGTGCCAGCAGCACGGGACTAGCGGGAGCGGAGCAGTACTTC
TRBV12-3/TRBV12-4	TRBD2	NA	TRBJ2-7	CASSRGLAGEQYF	TGTGCCAGCAGCAGAGGACTAGCAGGCGAACAGTACTTC
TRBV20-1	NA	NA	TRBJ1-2	CSRGAPGGYTF	TGCAGCCGGGGGGCCCCGGGAGGCTACACCTTC
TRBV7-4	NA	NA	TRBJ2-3	CASSHSCPGGPSTDTQYF	TGTGCCAGCAGCCACTCTTGTCCGGGGGGCCCTAGCACAGATACGCAGTATTTT
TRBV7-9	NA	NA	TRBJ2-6	CASSSRGPGANVLTF	TGTGCCAGCAGCTCCAGGGGACCTGGGGCCAACGTCCTGACTTTC
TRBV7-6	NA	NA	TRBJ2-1	CASHLLDSQNEQFF	TGTGCCAGCCATCTGTTGGACTCACAGAATGAGCAGTTCTTC
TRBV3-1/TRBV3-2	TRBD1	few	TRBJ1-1	CASTTGENTEAFF	TGTGCCAGTACAACAGGGGAGAACACTGAAGCTTTCTTT
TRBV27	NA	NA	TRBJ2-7	CASSVASSYEQYF	TGTGCCAGCAGTGTCGCCAGCTCCTACGAGCAGTACTTC
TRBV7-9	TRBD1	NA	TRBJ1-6	CASSPWDRPNSPLHF	TGTGCCAGCAGCCCGTGGGACAGGCCGAATTCACCCCTCCACTTT
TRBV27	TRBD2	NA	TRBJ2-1	CASSYLAGGLDEQFF	TGTGCCAGCAGTTACCTAGCGGGGGGGCTAGATGAGCAGTTCTTC
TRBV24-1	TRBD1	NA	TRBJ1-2	CATSDSRRGRGYTF	TGTGCCACCAGTGACTCACGAAGGGGGCGAGGCTACACCTTC
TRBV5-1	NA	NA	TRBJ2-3	CASTQSSSTDTQYF	TGCGCCAGTACACAGTCGTCTAGCACAGATACGCAGTATTTT
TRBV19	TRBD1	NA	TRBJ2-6	CASSTPGQGVFSGANVLTF	TGTGCCAGTAGTACTCCCGGACAGGGGGTCTTCTCTGGGGCCAACGTCCTGACTTTC
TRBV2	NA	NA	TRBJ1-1	CASSRQDTEAFF	TGTGCCAGCAGTAGACAGGACACTGAAGCTTTCTTT
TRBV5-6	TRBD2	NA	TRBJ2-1	CASSLELAGALSYNEQFF	TGTGCCAGCAGCTTGGAACTAGCGGGAGCATTATCCTACAATGAGCAGTTCTTC
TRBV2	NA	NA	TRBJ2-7	CASSEEGVGEQYF	TGTGCCAGCAGTGAAGAGGGAGTCGGAGAGCAGTACTTC
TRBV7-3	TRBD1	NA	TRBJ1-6	CASSAGQGLNSPLHF	TGTGCCAGCAGCGCGGGACAGGGCCTAAATTCACCCCTCCACTTT
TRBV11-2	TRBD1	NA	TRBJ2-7	CASSLVGGGILPYEQYF	TGTGCCAGCAGCTTAGTAGGGGGCGGAATCCTACCCTACGAGCAGTACTTC
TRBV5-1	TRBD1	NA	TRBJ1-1	CASSSDRVGNTEAFF	TGCGCCAGCAGCAGTGACAGGGTGGGAAACACTGAAGCTTTCTTT
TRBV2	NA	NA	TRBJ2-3	CASSDTRSTDTQYF	TGTGCCAGCAGTGACACGCGTAGCACAGATACGCAGTATTTT
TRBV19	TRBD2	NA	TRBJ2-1	CASSGGLAGVSGEQFF	TGTGCCAGTAGTGGAGGACTAGCGGGAGTCAGCGGTGAGCAGTTCTTC
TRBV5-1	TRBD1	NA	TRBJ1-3	CASSARQGSGNTIYF	TGCGCCAGCAGCGCCAGACAGGGCTCTGGAAACACCATATATTTT
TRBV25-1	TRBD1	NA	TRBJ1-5	CASSGEQGAGNQPQHF	TGTGCCAGCAGTGGTGAACAGGGGGCCGGCAATCAGCCCCAGCATTTT
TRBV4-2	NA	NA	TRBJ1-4	CASSRDLQATNEKLFF	TGTGCCAGCAGCCGAGACCTTCAGGCAACTAATGAAAAACTGTTTTTT